The entry below describes one T cell receptor beta chain. What it binds is not known. CDR1 is SGHTA and CDR2 is FQGNSA in the germline V gene. This CDR3 spans 15 amino acids. The V and J ends lost 4 bases and 3 bases, in that order; junction bases with no gene match: 9. TCR beta cDNA libraries had unique molecular identifiers. Via MiXCR, TCRdb re-called the PCR reads, giving one row per CDR3 protein. The repertoire holds hundreds of thousands of distinct CDR3 sequences, with roughly 50% as singletons. The sample belongs to a study of post-analysis software for immune sequencing data. General study findings and limits: Controls showed lower frequencies than patients for 4 or 5 TRBV segments, and TRBV5-6, TRBV5-1 and TRBV20-1 were among these. Those with multiple sclerosis, the patient group, showed significantly lower normalized Chao1 diversity than controls.

The chain links TRBV7-2 to TRBJ2-7; 7 bases agree with TRBD1. The sample comprised blood. The sequence was collected from a girl aged 5-17 years with multiple sclerosis. DNA for the CDR3: TGTGCCAGCAGCTCTGCGGCAGGGGGTATCTACGAGCAGTACTTC. Translating it yields CASSSAAGGIYEQYF.